This T cell receptor (beta chain) is from a study of CD8 T cells in Susac syndrome. RNA was extracted with the RNeasy kit, and a quantity of roughly 0.5 to 1 ug was reverse transcribed using random hexamers. Amplification of TCR beta CDR3 spanned 54 Vbeta and 13 Jbeta via immunoSEQ multiplex PCR. TCRdb recomputed calls from the immunoSEQ multiplex PCR reads with MiXCR, one row per CDR3 protein. The table lists about 290,000 distinct CDR3 sequences, around 85% of them singletons. Trimming took 10 bases from V and 0 from J, leaving 28 bases between them. In germline, CDR1 is MDHEN, CDR2 SYDVKM. This CDR3 has 18 amino acids.

The source is a human donor with multiple sclerosis. The sequenced material came from CD8+ T cells from PBMCs. V gene TRBV28 combines with J gene TRBJ2-7, with D possibly matching TRBD1 (6 bases). The CDR3 coding sequence is TGTGCCACCTCCCCGACCCAACTCGGGACACAGAGCTCCTACGAGCAGTACTTC. Translated: CATSPTQLGTQSSYEQYF.